A selection of T cell receptor beta chains follows, all from one sample in a study of CD8 T cells in ankylosing spondylitis. TCRdb re-derived calls from the 5' RACE reads in MiXCR, one entry per CDR3 protein. This sample carries approximately 220,000 distinct CDR3 sequences, 18% of them seen once, and the ten largest clones take about 42%. Sequencing used blood, either unsorted or a sorted T cell fraction (not recorded which). All receptors derive from a male donor with ankylosing spondylitis. Both conserved end residues are part of each CDR3. The order of the fields is CDR3 DNA, CDR3 protein, J gene, D gene, clone size, V gene. A D gene is named only where the DNA matches it firmly. The size of a clone is reported for some rows only, either as once, few or many, or as a class for expanded clones.

CDR3 DNA: TGTGCCAGCAGTTTAGTGCCGGGGGCCTACGAGCAGTACTTC
CDR3 protein: CASSLVPGAYEQYF
J gene: TRBJ2-7
D gene: NA
clone size: few
V gene: TRBV12-3/TRBV12-4

CDR3 DNA: TGTGCCAGCAGTTTATCCCCAGCGGGAGTCACAGATACGCAGTATTTT
CDR3 protein: CASSLSPAGVTDTQYF
J gene: TRBJ2-3
D gene: TRBD2
clone size: few
V gene: TRBV27

CDR3 DNA: TGTGCCTGGAGCGGAGAGACCCAGTACTTC
CDR3 protein: CAWSGETQYF
J gene: TRBJ2-5
D gene: NA
clone size: NA
V gene: TRBV30

CDR3 DNA: TGTGCCAGCAGTGACGGGACGAGGAACACCATATATTTT
CDR3 protein: CASSDGTRNTIYF
J gene: TRBJ1-3
D gene: NA
clone size: few
V gene: TRBV25-1

CDR3 DNA: TGTGCCAGCAGCGTAGGTAGGGGGCCCTCAAACACCGGGGAGCTGTTTTTT
CDR3 protein: CASSVGRGPSNTGELFF
J gene: TRBJ2-2
D gene: TRBD1
clone size: NA
V gene: TRBV9

CDR3 DNA: TGTGCCAGCAGCTTAGTTTCCGGATCCCTCTACGAGCAGTACTTC
CDR3 protein: CASSLVSGSLYEQYF
J gene: TRBJ2-7
D gene: NA
clone size: NA
V gene: TRBV7-2

CDR3 DNA: TGTGCCAGCAGTTTGACGGGAGGCTATGAGCAGTTCTTC
CDR3 protein: CASSLTGGYEQFF
J gene: TRBJ2-1
D gene: TRBD2
clone size: few
V gene: TRBV27

CDR3 DNA: NA
CDR3 protein: CAWGPGTPMEDTF
J gene: TRBJ1-2
D gene: NA
clone size: NA
V gene: TRBV30

CDR3 DNA: TGTGCCAGCAGGACTGCTTCGAACACCGGGGAGCTGTTTTTT
CDR3 protein: CASRTASNTGELFF
J gene: TRBJ2-2
D gene: NA
clone size: many
V gene: TRBV12-3/TRBV12-4

CDR3 DNA: TGCAGTGCTAGTGGCCCGGGACTCACCTCCTACAATGAGCAGTTCTTC
CDR3 protein: CSASGPGLTSYNEQFF
J gene: TRBJ2-1
D gene: NA
clone size: NA
V gene: TRBV20-1

CDR3 DNA: TGTGCCAGCGGTACGGGGGGGTCTGCCGGGGAGCTGTTTTTT
CDR3 protein: CASGTGGSAGELFF
J gene: TRBJ2-2
D gene: TRBD2
clone size: NA
V gene: TRBV12-3/TRBV12-4

CDR3 DNA: TGCAGCGTCTCCCCCGGACAGGGAGTTATAGCTTTCTTT
CDR3 protein: CSVSPGQGVIAFF
J gene: TRBJ1-1
D gene: TRBD1
clone size: NA
V gene: TRBV29-1

CDR3 DNA: TGCGCCAGCAGCCAAGTTTATAGCTCCTACAATGAGCAGTTCTTC
CDR3 protein: CASSQVYSSYNEQFF
J gene: TRBJ2-1
D gene: NA
clone size: NA
V gene: TRBV4-1

CDR3 DNA: TGTGCCAGCAGCGTAGGGACTAGCAATCAGCCCCAGCATTTT
CDR3 protein: CASSVGTSNQPQHF
J gene: TRBJ1-5
D gene: NA
clone size: NA
V gene: TRBV9

CDR3 DNA: TGTGCTAGTGGTTTGTCTTCGATCTTGGGACTAGCGGTCCCCACACCCTCCTACGAGCAGTACTTC
CDR3 protein: CASGLSSILGLAVPTPSYEQYF
J gene: TRBJ2-7
D gene: TRBD2
clone size: few
V gene: TRBV12-5

CDR3 DNA: TGCAGTGCGGAGGGGGACCGTTACAATGAGCAGTTCTTC
CDR3 protein: CSAEGDRYNEQFF
J gene: TRBJ2-1
D gene: NA
clone size: few
V gene: TRBV20-1

CDR3 DNA: TGTGCCAGCAGCGGGTGGGCAGAAGGGACAGATACGCAGTATTTT
CDR3 protein: CASSGWAEGTDTQYF
J gene: TRBJ2-3
D gene: NA
clone size: NA
V gene: TRBV7-9

CDR3 DNA: TGTGCCAGCAGTAACCCGGGGGGGCAGGAGACCCAGTACTTC
CDR3 protein: CASSNPGGQETQYF
J gene: TRBJ2-5
D gene: TRBD2
clone size: few
V gene: TRBV28

CDR3 DNA: TGTGCCAGCAGCCGGGGGACTTTAGACGAGCAGTACTTC
CDR3 protein: CASSRGTLDEQYF
J gene: TRBJ2-7
D gene: NA
clone size: few
V gene: TRBV27

CDR3 DNA: TGTGCCAGCAGCCGGGGGACTAGCGGGGTCTCCTACGAGCAGTACTTC
CDR3 protein: CASSRGTSGVSYEQYF
J gene: TRBJ2-7
D gene: TRBD2
clone size: NA
V gene: TRBV3-1

CDR3 DNA: TGTGCCAGCAGCGTTGACCTCGGGGATGAAAAACTGTTTTTT
CDR3 protein: CASSVDLGDEKLFF
J gene: TRBJ1-4
D gene: NA
clone size: NA
V gene: TRBV7-9

CDR3 DNA: TGTGCCAGCAGTTTTAGGGGGGGCAGCGAGAAGTTCCAAGAGACCCAGTACTTC
CDR3 protein: CASSFRGGSEKFQETQYF
J gene: TRBJ2-5
D gene: NA
clone size: few
V gene: TRBV28

CDR3 DNA: TGCAGCGTCGCCTTGGGCGGCCAGACCTATGGCTACACCTTC
CDR3 protein: CSVALGGQTYGYTF
J gene: TRBJ1-2
D gene: NA
clone size: NA
V gene: TRBV29-1

CDR3 DNA: TGTGCCAGCAGCTACCTCGGGGGGGGAAACACTGAAGCTTTCTTT
CDR3 protein: CASSYLGGGNTEAFF
J gene: TRBJ1-1
D gene: NA
clone size: NA
V gene: TRBV7-9

CDR3 DNA: TGTGCCAGCAGCGTAGCTTTTGCGACCGAGACAGGGCCCATCTACCGCAATCAGCCCCAGCATTTT
CDR3 protein: CASSVAFATETGPIYRNQPQHF
J gene: TRBJ1-5
D gene: TRBD1
clone size: few
V gene: TRBV9

CDR3 DNA: TGTGCCAGCAGTTCGGACTCAGAGAACACCGGGGAGCTGTTTTTT
CDR3 protein: CASSSDSENTGELFF
J gene: TRBJ2-2
D gene: NA
clone size: NA
V gene: TRBV27

CDR3 DNA: TGTGCCAGCACAACTAGCGGAGGGATATCTAGCACAGATACGCAGTATTTT
CDR3 protein: CASTTSGGISSTDTQYF
J gene: TRBJ2-3
D gene: TRBD2
clone size: NA
V gene: TRBV7-6

CDR3 DNA: TGTGCCAGCAGTTTATTAGCTAGCGGGAACGAGCAGTACTTC
CDR3 protein: CASSLLASGNEQYF
J gene: TRBJ2-7
D gene: TRBD2
clone size: NA
V gene: TRBV27

CDR3 DNA: TGCGCCAGCAGCTCCCCAACGGACAGCGGCAAGCCGATTTTCTACGAGCAGTACTTC
CDR3 protein: CASSSPTDSGKPIFYEQYF
J gene: TRBJ2-7
D gene: NA
clone size: many
V gene: TRBV5-1

CDR3 DNA: TGCAGCGTTGATACCAGGGTTGGGGAGAACACCGGGGAGCTGTTTTTT
CDR3 protein: CSVDTRVGENTGELFF
J gene: TRBJ2-2
D gene: NA
clone size: many
V gene: TRBV29-1

CDR3 DNA: TGTGCCAGCAGTTCCTTGGGACAGGGGTGGTTCACTGAAGCTTTCTTT
CDR3 protein: CASSSLGQGWFTEAFF
J gene: TRBJ1-1
D gene: TRBD1
clone size: few
V gene: TRBV12-3/TRBV12-4

CDR3 DNA: TGTGCCAGCAGCCAAGTTACAGGGTATCCTGGCTACACCTTC
CDR3 protein: CASSQVTGYPGYTF
J gene: TRBJ1-2
D gene: NA
clone size: few
V gene: TRBV3-1

CDR3 DNA: TGCAGCGGAGAGGTGACAGGGAGTTACAATGAGCAGTTCTTC
CDR3 protein: CSGEVTGSYNEQFF
J gene: TRBJ2-1
D gene: TRBD1
clone size: NA
V gene: TRBV29-1

CDR3 DNA: TGTGCCAGCAGCTTAACCCCGATGACGGGGGGGGAGCTCGTTGCTTTCTTT
CDR3 protein: CASSLTPMTGGELVAFF
J gene: TRBJ1-1
D gene: NA
clone size: once
V gene: TRBV7-9

CDR3 DNA: TGTGCCAGCAGTGTTACAGGGGTCTATGGCTACACCTTC
CDR3 protein: CASSVTGVYGYTF
J gene: TRBJ1-2
D gene: TRBD1
clone size: few
V gene: TRBV25-1

CDR3 DNA: TGCGCCAGCAGCCCCTTGGGGGCTCACGAGCAGTACTTC
CDR3 protein: CASSPLGAHEQYF
J gene: TRBJ2-7
D gene: NA
clone size: many
V gene: TRBV5-1

CDR3 DNA: TGCGCCAGCAGCCAAGGTCCCCCATCGGCCAACGAGCAGTACTTC
CDR3 protein: CASSQGPPSANEQYF
J gene: TRBJ2-7
D gene: NA
clone size: NA
V gene: TRBV4-3

CDR3 DNA: TGCGCCAGCAGTGATGTTGGGACAGGGTACCAAGAGACCCAGTACTTC
CDR3 protein: CASSDVGTGYQETQYF
J gene: TRBJ2-5
D gene: TRBD1
clone size: NA
V gene: TRBV10-2

CDR3 DNA: TGCGCCAGCAGCCAAAATAGCGGGGCGAACACCGGGGAGCTGTTTTTT
CDR3 protein: CASSQNSGANTGELFF
J gene: TRBJ2-2
D gene: TRBD2
clone size: few
V gene: TRBV4-1

CDR3 DNA: TGTGCCAGCAGTTACGTCTCGCAGGGGTTCACTGAAGCTTTCTTT
CDR3 protein: CASSYVSQGFTEAFF
J gene: TRBJ1-1
D gene: NA
clone size: NA
V gene: TRBV6-5

CDR3 DNA: TGTGCCAGCAGCTCAACCGGGTTTATCGACAGATCCTACGAGCAGTACTTC
CDR3 protein: CASSSTGFIDRSYEQYF
J gene: TRBJ2-7
D gene: NA
clone size: NA
V gene: TRBV7-9

CDR3 DNA: TGTGCCAGCAGTTCTAGCGGGAGCTCCTACGAGCAGTACTTC
CDR3 protein: CASSSSGSSYEQYF
J gene: TRBJ2-7
D gene: TRBD2
clone size: many
V gene: TRBV27

CDR3 DNA: TGTGCCAGCAGTGCGGGGACGACAGGGCGATCTAACTATGGCTACACCTTC
CDR3 protein: CASSAGTTGRSNYGYTF
J gene: TRBJ1-2
D gene: TRBD1
clone size: NA
V gene: TRBV2

CDR3 DNA: TGCGCCAGCAGCTTGGGGCTAGCGGCCTTCCAAGAGACCCAGTACTTC
CDR3 protein: CASSLGLAAFQETQYF
J gene: TRBJ2-5
D gene: TRBD2
clone size: few
V gene: TRBV5-1

CDR3 DNA: TGTGCCAGCAGCTTCCACGGCAGGGGCGGCTACACCTTC
CDR3 protein: CASSFHGRGGYTF
J gene: TRBJ1-2
D gene: NA
clone size: few
V gene: TRBV7-8

CDR3 DNA: TGCGCCAGCAGCCTAGACAGGCTCGGGAATGGGGATGAAGCTTTCTTT
CDR3 protein: CASSLDRLGNGDEAFF
J gene: TRBJ1-1
D gene: NA
clone size: NA
V gene: TRBV4-3

CDR3 DNA: TGCGCCAGCAGCCAAGATCGGGGGACAGGGGGACTGGGGCAGTACTTC
CDR3 protein: CASSQDRGTGGLGQYF
J gene: TRBJ2-7
D gene: TRBD1
clone size: NA
V gene: TRBV4-3

CDR3 DNA: TGTGCCAGCAGTGACTCTGCGAGTGTCTCCTACAATGAGCAGTTCTTC
CDR3 protein: CASSDSASVSYNEQFF
J gene: TRBJ2-1
D gene: NA
clone size: NA
V gene: TRBV6-4

CDR3 DNA: TGCGCCAGCAGTCCCCAGGGGGGGGGCCAATCCTACGAGCAGTACTTC
CDR3 protein: CASSPQGGGQSYEQYF
J gene: TRBJ2-7
D gene: NA
clone size: NA
V gene: TRBV4-1

CDR3 DNA: TGTGCCAGCAGTTACTCGTTGTTGGTAGCGGGGGCAGTCTCCTACGAGCAGTACTTC
CDR3 protein: CASSYSLLVAGAVSYEQYF
J gene: TRBJ2-7
D gene: TRBD2
clone size: few
V gene: TRBV6-5

CDR3 DNA: TGTGCCAGCAGTTTGTCCGACACACATACGCAGTATTTT
CDR3 protein: CASSLSDTHTQYF
J gene: TRBJ2-3
D gene: NA
clone size: NA
V gene: TRBV28

CDR3 DNA: TGTGCCAGCAGTTTAGGAGGGCTAGCGGGAGCTGTGGCCCAGTACTTC
CDR3 protein: CASSLGGLAGAVAQYF
J gene: TRBJ2-5
D gene: TRBD2
clone size: NA
V gene: TRBV12-3/TRBV12-4

CDR3 DNA: TGCAGCGTGACCCCCGGGTCGATGAATGAGCAGTTCTTC
CDR3 protein: CSVTPGSMNEQFF
J gene: TRBJ2-1
D gene: NA
clone size: few
V gene: TRBV29-1

CDR3 DNA: TGCAGCGTTGAATGGGCTTCAAAGGGGTACGAGCAGTACTTC
CDR3 protein: CSVEWASKGYEQYF
J gene: TRBJ2-7
D gene: NA
clone size: NA
V gene: TRBV29-1

CDR3 DNA: TGCGCCAGCAGCCAAGATTGGGTTTCAGACTATGGCTACACCTTC
CDR3 protein: CASSQDWVSDYGYTF
J gene: TRBJ1-2
D gene: NA
clone size: few
V gene: TRBV4-3

CDR3 DNA: TGTGCCAGCAGCGGGACTAGCAGGAACACCGGGGAGCTGTTTTTT
CDR3 protein: CASSGTSRNTGELFF
J gene: TRBJ2-2
D gene: TRBD2
clone size: NA
V gene: TRBV7-9

CDR3 DNA: TGCAGCGTTGAAGGCGGGACAGGGGCCTCCACAGATACGCAGTATTTT
CDR3 protein: CSVEGGTGASTDTQYF
J gene: TRBJ2-3
D gene: TRBD1
clone size: NA
V gene: TRBV29-1